The 25 T cell receptor beta chains below were found in one sample sequenced in a study of T cell responses to AZD1222 COVID-19 vaccine. Sequenced by immunoSEQ multiplex PCR; TCRdb stores in-frame clones only, minus some. The table has about 120,000 clones, approximately 89% seen once; the top ten hold about 6%. Sequencing used peripheral blood, obtained on day 0 of AZD1222 vaccination. These receptors all come from an adult in good health.

The rearrangement links TRBV19 to TRBJ1-5; 9 nucleotides match TRBD1. The trim removed 7 bases at V and 3 bases at J, leaving 7 bases unmatched. This CDR3 comprises 15 residues. Looked up from germline, CDR1 is LNHDA and CDR2 is SQIVND (reference sequence). This chain's CDR3 is CASIRRDRVNQPQHF. The CDR3 DNA is TGTGCCAGTATCCGCCGGGACAGGGTCAATCAGCCCCAGCATTTT.

The V call is TRBV29-1, the J call TRBJ1-2; D is possibly TRBD1 (6 bases). CDR1 is SQVTM and CDR2 is ANQGSEA in the germline V gene. V was cut by 3 bases and J by 1 base, with 6 bases left in between. The CDR3 length is 12 residues. The CDR3: CSVEDSNYGYTF. CDR3 sequence (DNA): TGCAGCGTTGAGGACAGTAACTATGGCTACACCTTC.

V gene TRBV7-8 combines with J gene TRBJ2-7; maybe TRBD2 (6 bases). Germline assignment: CDR1 SGHVS and CDR2 FQNEAQ. Trimming shortened V by 7 bases and J by 3 bases, and 16 bases separated the two germline ends. The CDR3 has 14 residues. CDR3 amino acids: CASTAGPNYYEQYF. DNA for the CDR3: TGTGCCAGCACTGCGGGACCGAATTACTACGAGCAGTACTTC.

In its sample, this clone was seen once. The chain uses TRBV4-1 and TRBJ2-7; no definite D call. The CDR3 is made up of 16 amino acids. The V end was cut by 1 base, the J end by 0 bases, with 13 bases between. The germline V gene has CDR1 MGHRA and CDR2 YSYEKL. The CDR3 spells CASSQASQIRSYEQYF. The DNA of the CDR3 is TGCGCCAGCAGCCAAGCGAGTCAGATCCGCTCCTACGAGCAGTACTTC.

The chain uses TRBV3-1 (or the pseudogene TRBV3-2) and TRBJ1-2, with 8 bases that match TRBD1. V lost 1 base to trimming and J lost 4 bases; unmatched junction nucleotides: 5. Germline CDR1 LGHDT, CDR2 YNNKEL (reference sequence). The CDR3 is 15 amino acids. The DNA for the CDR3 is TGTGCCAGCAGCCAAGTTGGCAGGGGGCCCTATGGCTACACCTTC. This translates into CASSQVGRGPYGYTF.

The chain combines TRBV4-2 with TRBJ1-2; TRBD1 matches at 8 bases. Germline V lookup: CDR1 LGHNA, CDR2 YNFKEQ. The CDR3 is made up of 15 amino acids. V lost 4 bases to trimming and J lost 8 bases; unmatched junction nucleotides: 12. The CDR3 region is CASSRDPGQENGYTF. The CDR3 DNA is TGTGCCAGCAGCCGAGACCCGGGACAGGAGAACGGCTACACCTTC.

In this sample, this clone turned up once. The chain links TRBV5-1 to TRBJ1-4; a weak D match, TRBD1 (6 bases). The CDR3 runs to 15 residues. Trimming stripped 0 bases from V and 8 bases from J, with 14 bases between. CDR1 SGHRS and CDR2 YFSETQ come from the germline V gene. The chain's CDR3 is CASSLDGTTYEKLFF. CDR3 in DNA: TGCGCCAGCAGCTTGGATGGGACAACGTACGAAAAACTGTTTTTT.

This chain connects TRBV28 to TRBJ1-4, with 11 bases that match TRBD1. Germline V CDR1 and CDR2: MDHEN, SYDVKM. V gave up 4 bases and J gave up 7 bases; unmatched junction bases: 11. The CDR3 consists of 17 residues. The CDR3 loop is CASSSTPGQGVGEKLFF. As DNA, the CDR3 is TGTGCCAGCAGTTCCACCCCGGGACAGGGGGTGGGTGAAAAACTGTTTTTT.

This chain uses TRBV4-3 with TRBJ2-7; 9 bases are a match to TRBD1. Germline trimming cut 4 bases from V and 6 bases from J; bases unmatched to any gene: 13. Germline V CDR1 and CDR2: LGHNA, YSLEER. This CDR3 region has 16 residues. The CDR3 sequence: CASSRHLGTGQREQYF. CDR3 sequence (DNA): TGCGCCAGCAGCCGCCACCTTGGGACAGGGCAACGCGAGCAGTACTTC.

This chain joins TRBV5-5 and TRBJ2-5; the D is unclear. Trimming pared 1 base from V and 2 bases from J, leaving 3 bases between. From germline, CDR1 is SGHKS and CDR2 YYEKEE (reference sequence). The CDR3 covers 12 residues. The CDR3 DNA follows: TGTGCCAGCAGCTTGTCTCAAGAGACCCAGTACTTC. It encodes CASSLSQETQYF.

This rearrangement joins TRBV28 to TRBJ2-7, with D perhaps matching TRBD1 or TRBD2 (7 bases each). V gave up 5 bases and J gave up 3 bases, with 17 bases separating them. Germline V CDR1 and CDR2: MDHEN, SYDVKM. The CDR3 extends over 15 amino acids. CDR3 region: CASSQGGTPLYEQYF. In DNA form, the CDR3 reads TGTGCCAGCAGTCAGGGGGGGACTCCACTCTACGAGCAGTACTTC.

This chain uses TRBV2 with TRBJ2-5; perhaps TRBD2 as D (5 bases). Trimming cost V 6 bases and J 2 bases, with 16 bases left between them. The CDR3 contains 15 residues. Per germline, CDR1 SNHLY and CDR2 FYNNEI. DNA for the CDR3: TGTGCCAGCAGCCTCTCACGCCCGGGGCAAGAGACCCAGTACTTC. It specifies CASSLSRPGQETQYF.

The chain links TRBV4-1 to TRBJ1-2, with 10 bases matching TRBD1. CDR1 MGHRA and CDR2 YSYEKL come from the germline V gene. The CDR3 runs 17 residues. With 4 bases clipped from V and 3 bases from J, the junction kept 11 bases outside the gene matches. CDR3 sequence: CASSPGGQGPTDYGYTF. The CDR3 nucleotides are TGCGCCAGCAGCCCAGGGGGACAGGGGCCAACTGACTATGGCTACACCTTC.

CDR3 loop: CAPLSSAGDQPQHF. In nucleotides, the CDR3 is TGTGCCCCCCTGTCTTCGGCGGGCGATCAGCCCCAGCATTTT. The rearrangement links TRBV6-5 to TRBJ1-5; D remains unclear. V lost 11 bases to trimming and J lost 5 bases, with 19 bases between them. The germline V gene has CDR1 MNHEY and CDR2 SVGAGI. The CDR3 is 14 amino acids.

J is TRBJ2-1 and V is TRBV30, with D tentatively TRBD2 (6 bases). The CDR3 is 12 residues long. V gave up 3 bases and J gave up 10 bases, with 13 bases separating them. From germline, CDR1 is GTSNPN and CDR2 SVGIG (reference sequence). CDR3: CAWSPRAGEQFF. In DNA, the CDR3 is TGTGCCTGGAGCCCGCGGGCGGGAGAGCAGTTCTTC.

The chain has TRBV16 and TRBJ1-2, with D possibly being TRBD1 (5 bases). Deletions cut 3 bases from V and 4 bases from J, with 9 bases between. The CDR3 contains 13 residues. Germline V gene lookup returns CDR1 KGHSY and CDR2 FQNENV. CDR3 sequence reads: CASSQDTSYGYTF. The CDR3 DNA sequence: TGTGCCAGCAGCCAGGACACGTCCTATGGCTACACCTTC.

The chain employs TRBV19 and TRBJ2-6; no clear D gene. Germline V CDR1 and CDR2: LNHDA, SQIVND (reference sequence). The CDR3 sequence is 14 residues long. Trimming cost V 8 bases and J 4 bases, with 12 bases left between them. The CDR3 protein is CASSHMSGANVLTF. The DNA for the CDR3 is TGTGCCAGTTCACACATGTCCGGGGCCAACGTCCTGACTTTC.

This chain connects TRBV3-1 (or the pseudogene TRBV3-2) to TRBJ1-1; D gene unclear. The CDR3 covers 14 residues. Looked up from germline, CDR1 is LGHDT and CDR2 is YNNKEL (reference sequence). Trimming removed 1 base at V and 8 bases at J, with 14 bases between. The DNA for the CDR3 is TGTGCCAGCAGCCAAGGAATATCGGTACAGGAAGCTTTCTTT. The encoded protein is CASSQGISVQEAFF.

This chain's CDR3 is CATAQGSNQPQHF. The CDR3 DNA reads TGTGCCACCGCACAGGGGAGCAATCAGCCCCAGCATTTT. The chain has TRBV19 and TRBJ1-5; 7 nucleotides align to TRBD1. The CDR3 runs to 13 residues. After removal of 10 bases from V and 1 base from J, the junction contained 4 bases not matched to a gene. In germline, CDR1 is LNHDA, CDR2 SQIVND (reference sequence).

This clone showed up just once. The rearrangement links TRBV4-1 to TRBJ1-6, with TRBD1 matching 8 bases. The CDR3 sequence is 15 residues long. CDR1 and CDR2 from the germline V gene are MGHRA and YSYEKL. The junction had 8 bases not matched to a gene; V was cut back by 3 bases and J by 10 bases. The CDR3 loop is CASSHDDRGGSPLHF. CDR3 nucleotides: TGCGCCAGCAGCCACGACGACAGGGGAGGGTCACCCCTCCACTTT.

CDR3 DNA sequence: TGTGCCAGCAGCTCGGGTGCGGGGGGACGGGCTGAAGCTTTCTTT. It translates to CASSSGAGGRAEAFF. V gene TRBV7-8 combines with J gene TRBJ1-1; weak D call: TRBD1 (5 bases). Germline V gives CDR1 SGHVS, CDR2 FQNEAQ. V lost 4 bases to trimming and J lost 6 bases, with 18 bases between them. This CDR3 spans 15 amino acids.

This clone was detected once. V is TRBV5-1 and J is TRBJ1-6; D possibly corresponds to TRBD1 (5 bases). CDR1 is SGHRS, CDR2 YFSETQ, per germline. The CDR3 spans 16 residues. Trimming took 0 bases from V and 5 from J, leaving 12 bases between them. The CDR3 DNA reads TGCGCCAGCAGCTTGGTGGGGGTTCGGAATAATTCACCCCTCCACTTT. It encodes CASSLVGVRNNSPLHF.

The V and J genes are TRBV6-4 and TRBJ1-5; D is unclear. Per germline, CDR1 MRHNA and CDR2 SNTAGT. The CDR3 has 12 amino acids. The V end was cut by 0 bases, the J end by 7 bases, with 4 bases between. Written as DNA, the CDR3 is TGTGCCAGCAGTGACTCTCGGCAGCCCCAGCATTTT. It codes for CASSDSRQPQHF.

The chain joins TRBV6-2 or TRBV6-3 to TRBJ2-6; D uncertain. V lost 6 bases and J lost 0, with 6 bases in between. This CDR3 has 14 amino acids. In germline, CDR1 is MNHEY, CDR2 SVGEGT. The CDR3 DNA reads as TGTGCCAGCAGCCCGTTCTCTGGGGCCAACGTCCTGACTTTC. Translated: CASSPFSGANVLTF.

The chain has TRBV30 and TRBJ1-4; D may be TRBD1 (6 bases). Germline values: CDR1 GTSNPN, CDR2 SVGIG (reference sequence). This CDR3 region has 15 residues. Between the trimmed V and J ends, which lost 3 bases and 8 bases, there was a span of 19 bases. DNA for the CDR3: TGTGCCTGGAGCCCCGGTGCAGGGGCAGGCGAAAAACTGTTTTTT. Amino acids: CAWSPGAGAGEKLFF.